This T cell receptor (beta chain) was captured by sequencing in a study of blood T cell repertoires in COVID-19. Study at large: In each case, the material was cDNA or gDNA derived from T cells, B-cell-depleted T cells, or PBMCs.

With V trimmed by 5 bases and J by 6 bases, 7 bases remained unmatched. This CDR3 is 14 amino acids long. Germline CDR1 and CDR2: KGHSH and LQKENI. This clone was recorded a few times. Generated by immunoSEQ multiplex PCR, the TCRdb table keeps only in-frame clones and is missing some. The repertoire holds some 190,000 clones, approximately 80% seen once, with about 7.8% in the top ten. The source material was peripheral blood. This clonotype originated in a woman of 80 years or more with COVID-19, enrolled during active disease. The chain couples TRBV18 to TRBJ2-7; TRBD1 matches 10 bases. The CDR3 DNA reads TGTGCCAGCTCATCCATCGGACAGGGGGTCGAGCAGTACTTC. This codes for CASSSIGQGVEQYF.